This passage covers 29 T cell receptor beta chains from one sample sequenced in a study of cytomegalovirus exposure and HLA in healthy donors. The PCR was carried out with 60 Vbeta primers and 13 Jbeta primers. Here immunoSEQ multiplex PCR was the method, and the copy in TCRdb shows in-frame clones only, minus some. The data contain 99,000 or so clones, over 80% of them singletons. The material sequenced was PBMCs. Receptors were obtained from a man aged 18-30 years in good health and CMV-seronegative.

Points on this clone: The same CDR3 also results from other DNA sequences found in this sample. This chain links TRBV5-1 with TRBJ2-5, with 9 nucleotides matching TRBD2. This CDR3 region has 16 residues. The V and J ends lost 0 bases and 2 bases, in that order; junction bases with no gene match: 5. CDR1 is SGHRS and CDR2 is YFSETQ in the germline V gene. The CDR3 region is CASSLVSGGTQETQYF. The DNA for the CDR3 is TGCGCCAGCAGCTTGGTTAGCGGGGGAACACAAGAGACCCAGTACTTC.

The rearrangement links TRBV4-3 to TRBJ2-3; tentative D call: TRBD2 (6 bases). The ends were cut back, 6 bases at V and 0 bases at J, with 16 bases in the middle. Germline V lookup: CDR1 LGHNA, CDR2 YSLEER. This CDR3 is built from 16 residues. This CDR3 reads CASSKDYPTSTDTQYF. The DNA for the CDR3 is TGCGCCAGCAGTAAGGACTACCCGACCAGCACAGATACGCAGTATTTT.

Of note for this clone: Other DNA variants within this sample encode the same CDR3. The chain carries TRBV5-1 and TRBJ2-7; TRBD2 aligns across 10 bases. This CDR3 contains 15 residues. V gave up 1 base and J gave up 4 bases; unmatched junction bases: 5. Germline CDR1 reads SGHRS; CDR2 reads YFSETQ. The CDR3 sequence: CASSLLPSGSYEQYF. The CDR3 DNA reads as TGCGCCAGCAGCTTGCTACCTAGCGGGAGTTACGAGCAGTACTTC.

The rearrangement joins TRBV18 to TRBJ1-2, with D possibly being TRBD1 (6 bases). V was trimmed by 1 base and J by 3 bases, leaving 12 bases between them. CDR3 length equals 15 residues. The germline V gene has CDR1 KGHSH and CDR2 LQKENI. The chain's CDR3 is CASSPQSGEHYGYTF. CDR3 nucleotide sequence: TGTGCCAGCTCACCACAGTCAGGGGAACACTATGGCTACACCTTC.

The chain employs TRBV6-1 and TRBJ1-1; TRBD1 might be the D (5 bases). The CDR3 runs to 15 residues. V was trimmed by 2 bases and J by 0 bases, leaving 10 bases between them. Germline lookup yields CDR1 MNHNS and CDR2 SASEGT. CDR3 nucleotides: TGTGCCAGCAGTGAACTGGGGCCCATGAACACTGAAGCTTTCTTT. The encoded protein is CASSELGPMNTEAFF.

This sequence joins TRBV4-3 and TRBJ2-1; D perhaps matches TRBD2 (6 bases). The germline V gene has CDR1 LGHNA and CDR2 YSLEER. Between the trimmed V and J ends, which lost 0 bases and 5 bases, there was a span of 14 bases. The CDR3 contains 16 residues. CDR3 in amino acids: CASSQEGSAGHNEQFF. The CDR3 DNA reads TGCGCCAGCAGCCAAGAGGGTAGCGCGGGACACAATGAGCAGTTCTTC.

This sequence joins TRBV4-1 and TRBJ2-6; D gene unclear. CDR3 length: 14 residues. Germline assignment: CDR1 MGHRA and CDR2 YSYEKL. Trimming pared 4 bases from V and 0 bases from J, leaving 4 bases between. The chain's CDR3 is CASSPFSGANVLTF. CDR3 DNA sequence: TGCGCCAGCAGCCCTTTCTCTGGGGCCAACGTCCTGACTTTC.

The table lists this clone with a few counts. The chain carries TRBV5-4 and TRBJ2-7; 11 bases match TRBD2. The CDR3 is 15 amino acids. CDR1 and CDR2 from the germline V gene are SGHNT and YYREEE (reference sequence). V shed 6 bases, J shed 3 bases, and the junction held 8 bases outside the gene matches. This chain's CDR3 is CASTLSGTSGYEQYF. As DNA, the CDR3 is TGTGCCAGCACCTTATCCGGGACTAGCGGCTACGAGCAGTACTTC.

The chain joins TRBV28 to TRBJ2-7; D is possibly TRBD1 (6 bases). This CDR3 spans 15 amino acids. The V and J ends lost 7 bases and 1 base respectively, with 17 bases between them. Germline V gives CDR1 MDHEN, CDR2 SYDVKM. Here the CDR3 reads CASTGRGALSYEQYF. CDR3 bases: TGTGCCAGCACCGGCAGGGGAGCACTGTCCTACGAGCAGTACTTC.

V and J are TRBV2 and TRBJ1-1, with a weak D call TRBD1 (5 bases). Germline V CDR1 and CDR2: SNHLY, FYNNEI. With 7 bases removed from V and 8 bases from J, the gap between germline ends came to 17 bases. CDR3 length: 13 residues. The DNA for the CDR3 is TGTGCCAGCATGGGGGAGGGCGGACTGGAAGCTTTCTTT. Protein: CASMGEGGLEAFF.

This sequence joins TRBV27 and TRBJ2-7; D possibly corresponds to TRBD1 (6 bases). The V and J ends lost 6 bases and 2 bases respectively, with 8 bases between them. The CDR3 is made up of 12 amino acids. CDR1 is MNHEY and CDR2 is SMNVEV in the germline V gene (reference sequence). CDR3 sequence reads: CASRSGAYEQYF. The DNA for the CDR3 is TGTGCCAGCAGATCAGGGGCCTACGAGCAGTACTTC.

V and J are TRBV28 and TRBJ2-7; TRBD1 agrees at 10 bases. This CDR3 is built from 15 residues. The V gene end was trimmed by 7 bases and the J gene end by 6 bases; junction bases not matched to a gene: 12. Looked up from germline, CDR1 is MDHEN and CDR2 is SYDVKM. Here the CDR3 DNA reads TGTGCCAGCACCCCCCGGGGGACAGGGGTCCCCGAGCAGTACTTC. Encoded protein: CASTPRGTGVPEQYF.

The chain links TRBV7-8 to TRBJ2-1; 10 nucleotides match TRBD2. The CDR3 runs 11 residues. CDR1 and CDR2 from the germline V gene are SGHVS and FQNEAQ. With 4 bases clipped from V and 15 bases from J, the junction kept 3 bases outside the gene matches. Here the CDR3 DNA reads TGTGCCAGCAGCTCTAGCGGGAGTCGGTTCTTC. Translated: CASSSSGSRFF.

There are a few counts of this clone. This chain links TRBV27 with TRBJ2-2; possibly TRBD1 for D (6 bases). Germline loops: CDR1 MNHEY, CDR2 SMNVEV (reference sequence). Trimming took off 5 bases at V and 5 bases at J, with 15 bases between the two ends. This CDR3 region has 15 residues. The CDR3 region is CASSQRQVATGELFF. CDR3 bases: TGTGCCAGCAGTCAACGACAGGTCGCGACCGGGGAGCTGTTTTTT.

The chain recombines TRBV6-1 with TRBJ1-1; the D gene is possibly TRBD1 (6 bases). There are 14 residues in the CDR3. Germline V CDR1 and CDR2: MNHNS, SASEGT. V dropped 3 bases and J dropped 6 bases, with 14 bases sitting between them. This chain's CDR3 is CASSDRQGQSEAFF. CDR3 coding DNA: TGTGCCAGCAGTGATCGTCAAGGACAGTCTGAAGCTTTCTTT.

V is TRBV7-8 and J is TRBJ1-6, with D possibly being TRBD1 (5 bases). The ends were cut back, 2 bases at V and 0 bases at J, with 14 bases in the middle. Germline V gene data show CDR1 as SGHVS and CDR2 as FQNEAQ. This CDR3 has 18 amino acids. The CDR3 sequence: CASSLPQDTRSYNSPLHF. CDR3 nucleotides: TGTGCCAGCAGCTTACCGCAGGACACCCGCTCCTATAATTCACCCCTCCACTTT.

In regard to this clone: Germline and junction disagree at one end, which may indicate a read error. The chain combines TRBV27 with TRBJ2-7; 9 positions agree with TRBD2. The CDR3 spans 15 residues. Germline V gene lookup returns CDR1 MNHEY and CDR2 SMNVEV (reference sequence). The CDR3 DNA reads TGTGCCAGCAGTCCCTCGGGCCTAGCGGGGCTACTTCTGCACTTC. This sequence encodes CASSPSGLAGLLLHF.

The rearrangement links TRBV5-1 to TRBJ1-1; 7 bases are shared with TRBD1. V was pared by 4 bases and J by 3 bases, with 6 bases of the junction left unmatched. This CDR3 contains 14 residues. Germline CDR1 is SGHRS and CDR2 is YFSETQ. The chain's CDR3 is CASSRWTGDTEAFF. As DNA, the CDR3 is TGCGCCAGCAGCCGCTGGACAGGAGACACTGAAGCTTTCTTT.

This chain connects TRBV27 to TRBJ1-2; no definite D call. The germline V gene has CDR1 MNHEY and CDR2 SMNVEV (reference sequence). The CDR3 contains 15 residues. Deletions cut 4 bases from V and 6 bases from J, with 18 bases between. The CDR3 protein is CASSSRPGGLDGYTF. The CDR3 DNA sequence: TGTGCCAGCAGTTCTCGCCCGGGTGGGTTGGATGGCTACACCTTC.

This rearrangement joins TRBV27 to TRBJ2-7, with TRBD2 identical over 13 bases. The germline CDR1 and CDR2 sequences are MNHEY and SMNVEV (reference sequence). The CDR3 extends over 15 amino acids. J lost 12 bases, V lost 2 bases, and 10 bases had no gene match. CDR3 coding DNA: TGTGCCAGCAGTTTAAGTAGGACTAGCGGGGGCCATCGGTACTTC. Translation gives CASSLSRTSGGHRYF.

The chain combines TRBV7-9 with TRBJ1-1; D call uncertain. Germline values: CDR1 SEHNR, CDR2 FQNEAQ (reference sequence). The CDR3 loop spans 14 amino acids. Trimming removed 2 bases at V and 0 bases at J, with 7 bases between. The CDR3 loop is CASSLQAMNTEAFF. CDR3 bases: TGTGCCAGCAGCTTACAGGCGATGAACACTGAAGCTTTCTTT.

This sequence joins TRBV28 and TRBJ2-3; 7 bases map to TRBD1. The CDR3 contains 16 residues. Germline V CDR1 and CDR2: MDHEN, SYDVKM. Trimming at V came to 4 bases and at J to 2 bases, leaving 9 bases not matched to a gene. For the CDR3, the DNA is TGTGCCAGCAGTTCCGACAGGGTTGGGTACACAGATACGCAGTATTTT. This encodes CASSSDRVGYTDTQYF. The full variable domain, rest sourced from reference TRBV28 and TRBJ2-3, is DVKVTQSSRYLVKRTGEKVFLECVQDMDHENMFWYRQDPGLGLRLIYFSYDVKMKEKGDIPEGYSVSREKKERFSLILESASTNQTSMYLCASSSDRVGYTDTQYFGPGTRLTVL.

A remark on this clone: Without the conserved terminal phenylalanine or tryptophan, this CDR3 likely stems from a read error. The limits of the CDR3 on the DNA are not certain, so only TCRdb's listed CDR3 is given. V usage is TRBV23-1 and J usage is TRBJ1-2; the table calls TRBD1, which could not be checked here. TRBV23-1 is filed as an ORF, its function uncertain. The CDR3 numbers 9 amino acids, ends counted. The CDR3 is CASSQDRPL.

The chain uses TRBV5-1 and TRBJ2-7, with 7 bases identical to TRBD2. The germline gives CDR1 SGHRS, CDR2 YFSETQ. The length of the CDR3 is 17 residues. The trim removed 0 bases at V and 3 bases at J, leaving 12 bases unmatched. The CDR3 coding sequence is TGCGCCAGCAGCTTGGCGGTGGCAGCTAGCGGAAGCTACGAGCAGTACTTC. Translated, it gives CASSLAVAASGSYEQYF.

The chain links TRBV5-1 to TRBJ2-5; no definite D call. Per the germline V gene, CDR1 is SGHRS and CDR2 is YFSETQ. CDR3 length equals 15 residues. V was cut by 1 base and J by 3 bases, with 13 bases left in between. In DNA form, the CDR3 reads TGCGCCAGCAGCTTGTCTCCAGACTCCAAAGAGACCCAGTACTTC. It encodes CASSLSPDSKETQYF.

J is TRBJ2-1 and V is TRBV19; 14 nucleotides match TRBD2. The CDR3 sequence is 18 residues long. Germline values: CDR1 LNHDA, CDR2 SQIVND (reference sequence). V gave up 3 bases and J gave up 5 bases; unmatched junction bases: 9. The CDR3 DNA is TGTGCCAGTAGTATCCCGGGACTAGCGGGAGCAACTAACAATGAGCAGTTCTTC. This encodes CASSIPGLAGATNNEQFF.

The V call is TRBV6-1, the J call TRBJ1-4; 8 positions agree with TRBD1. Trimming at V came to 5 bases and at J to 8 bases, leaving 4 bases not matched to a gene. CDR1 and CDR2 from the germline V gene are MNHNS and SASEGT. This CDR3 has 13 residues. The CDR3 spells CASSLDRDEKLFF. The CDR3 DNA follows: TGTGCCAGCAGTTTGGACAGGGACGAAAAACTGTTTTTT.

The CDR3 is CASSPGTSGVSYEQYF. The DNA of the CDR3 is TGTGCCAGCAGCCCCGGGACTAGCGGGGTCTCCTACGAGCAGTACTTC. The chain combines TRBV5-6 with TRBJ2-5; 13 positions match TRBD2. The J call may be faulty, since TRBJ2-7 better matches the DNA end. CDR1 and CDR2 from the germline V gene are SGHDT and YYEEEE. The CDR3 totals 16 residues.

The chain is built from TRBV5-5 and TRBJ2-7, with D possibly TRBD2 on 6 matching bases. Trimming pared 4 bases from V and 4 bases from J, leaving 9 bases between. CDR3 length: 12 residues. CDR1 and CDR2 (germline): SGHKS, YYEKEE (reference sequence). In DNA form, the CDR3 reads TGTGCCAGCAGCGGCGGGACTTACGAGCAGTACTTC. Encoded protein: CASSGGTYEQYF.